This passage covers 8 T cell receptor beta chains from one sample sequenced in a study of blood T cell repertoires in COVID-19. This table comes from immunoSEQ multiplex PCR, and its TCRdb copy is limited to in-frame clones, with some not included. Seen here are 270,000 or so clones, 85% to 90% observed once, and the top ten hold approximately 5%. The sequenced sample was peripheral blood. The receptor source for this set is a woman between 40 and 50 years old who had recovered from COVID-19.

This chain links TRBV5-1 with TRBJ1-1; unclear D gene. CDR3 length: 13 residues. V was pared by 4 bases and J by 0 bases, with 7 bases between. Per germline, CDR1 SGHRS and CDR2 YFSETQ. The CDR3 loop reads CASSLVLNTEAFF. CDR3 DNA: TGCGCCAGCAGCCTTGTATTGAACACTGAAGCTTTCTTT.

This clone was seen only a few times. The genes are TRBV6-5 and TRBJ1-5; D is possibly TRBD1 (6 bases). V gave up 4 bases and J gave up 5 bases, with 9 bases separating them. The CDR3 spans 13 residues. CDR1 and CDR2 from the germline V gene are MNHEY and SVGAGI. CDR3 amino acids: CASSLGAYQPQHF. CDR3 sequence (DNA): TGTGCCAGCAGTTTGGGGGCTTATCAGCCCCAGCATTTT.

The V call is TRBV3-1 (or the pseudogene TRBV3-2), the J call TRBJ2-3; D is perhaps TRBD2 (6 bases). Germline lookup yields CDR1 LGHDT and CDR2 YNNKEL (reference sequence). CDR3 length: 15 amino acids. Between the trimmed V and J ends, which lost 2 bases and 5 bases, there was a span of 14 bases. The CDR3 DNA reads as TGTGCCAGCAGCCAAATGGACTATTCAGGAGATACGCAGTATTTT. It specifies CASSQMDYSGDTQYF.

The V and J genes are TRBV5-6 and TRBJ2-7; D unresolved. In germline, CDR1 is SGHDT, CDR2 YYEEEE. Deletions cut 0 bases from V and 3 bases from J, with 10 bases between. CDR3 size: 14 residues. CDR3 region: CASSLGAPNYEQYV. The CDR3 bases are TGTGCCAGCAGCTTGGGTGCACCTAACTACGAGCAGTACGTC.

This clone has only one observation. This chain joins TRBV10-3 and TRBJ2-7; 7 bases fit TRBD1. The CDR3 length is 13 residues. With 2 bases clipped from V and 6 bases from J, the junction kept 4 bases outside the gene matches. Germline-derived CDR1 and CDR2 are ENHRY and SYGVKD. CDR3 sequence reads: CAISEGQAVEQYV. CDR3 in DNA: TGTGCCATCAGTGAGGGACAGGCCGTCGAGCAGTACGTC.

The chain couples TRBV7-9 to TRBJ2-1; 10 nucleotides line up with TRBD2. The germline V gene has CDR1 SEHNR and CDR2 FQNEAQ (reference sequence). The CDR3 totals 15 residues. Trimming took 6 bases from V and 5 from J; bases not matched to a gene: 7. The CDR3 here is CASREREGPHNEQFF. CDR3 coding DNA: TGTGCCAGCAGGGAGCGGGAGGGCCCCCACAATGAGCAGTTCTTC.

The chain is built from TRBV4-2 and TRBJ1-2, with TRBD1 matching 10 bases. This CDR3 is 16 amino acids long. The germline V gene has CDR1 LGHNA and CDR2 YNFKEQ. V shed 4 bases, J shed 8 bases, and the junction held 13 bases outside the gene matches. This chain's CDR3 is CASSPPAMTGGEGYTF. The CDR3 nucleotides are TGTGCCAGCAGCCCCCCCGCCATGACAGGGGGCGAGGGCTACACCTTC.

J is TRBJ2-5 and V is TRBV6-2 or TRBV6-3; D ambiguous. Trimming took 0 bases from V and 5 from J, leaving 4 bases between them. The CDR3 loop spans 12 amino acids. Germline V gene lookup returns CDR1 MNHEY and CDR2 SVGEGT. The CDR3 sequence is CASSYSIETQYF. CDR3 DNA sequence: TGTGCCAGCAGTTACTCTATCGAGACCCAGTACTTC.